A selection of T cell receptor beta chains follows, all from one sample in a study of cytomegalovirus exposure and HLA in healthy donors. The repertoire was sequenced with immunoSEQ multiplex PCR; TCRdb's copy has only in-frame clones and lacks some. The data contain roughly 230,000 clones, roughly 81% of them singletons. Sequencing was done on a sample of PBMCs. The origin of the receptors is a girl aged 2 to 9 in good health and CMV-seronegative. The CDR3 runs from the conserved cysteine through the conserved F or W.

j_call v_call cdr3_aa
TRBJ2-3 TRBV5-1 CASSWGDSVPDTQYF
TRBJ1-5 TRBV27 CASSLAGSQPQHF
TRBJ2-5 TRBV6-1 CASTPEPGRQETQYF
TRBJ1-5 TRBV7-9 CASSFSGELQPQHF
TRBJ2-5 TRBV4-1 CASSRNRGPGETQYF
TRBJ1-4 TRBV7-2 CASGQGLANEKLFF
TRBJ2-7 TRBV19 CASSRLPGTGFSEQYF
TRBJ2-7 TRBV7-9 CASSSSVREQYF
TRBJ2-7 TRBV27 CASSFSGRRYEQYF
TRBJ1-6 TRBV5-4 CASSEDRSNSPLHF
TRBJ2-5 TRBV9 CASSVGSQAETQYF
TRBJ1-1 TRBV19 CASRGRGLNTEAFF
TRBJ2-7 TRBV7-9 CASSLSSGRNEQYF
TRBJ1-2 TRBV2 CASSEQGEGYTF
NA TRBV27 CASKVQGAGVSEQYF
NA TRBV30 CAWSATVSYEQYF
TRBJ2-3 TRBV5-4 CASSPNTDTQYF
TRBJ1-5 TRBV6-1 CASTRDTNQPQHF
TRBJ2-7 TRBV7-2 CASSLEFLAGLGYEQYF
TRBJ2-7 TRBV6-5 CASSWSGVFYEQYF
TRBJ2-5 TRBV5-4 CASSLGGQETQYF
TRBJ1-5 TRBV29-1 CSVRQNSNQPQHF
TRBJ2-5 TRBV5-4 CASSLLSAGGTETQYF
TRBJ1-1 TRBV4-2 CASSQTRTGRISWTEAFF
TRBJ1-1 TRBV5-1 CASSSYDRGYNTEAFF
TRBJ2-7 TRBV6-5 CASSSTGKYEQYF
TRBJ2-1 TRBV2 CASPGLAGGSEEQFF
TRBJ1-2 TRBV6-1 CASSDPRRGGYTF
TRBJ2-3 TRBV5-6 CASSLTSGSTDTQYF
TRBJ1-2 TRBV2 CASSDSSGGYTF
TRBJ2-7 TRBV11-2 CASSQSSGVTYEQYF
TRBJ2-7 TRBV9 CASSHNPRQERYEQYF
TRBJ1-5 TRBV25-1 CASNNPGQGAFSAQPQHF
TRBJ2-1 TRBV7-2 CASSRSPPGGYNEQFF
TRBJ1-5 TRBV19 CASSIGGENQPQHF
TRBJ2-7 TRBV5-1 CASSLYYEQYF
TRBJ2-5 TRBV6-1 CASSDFAGETQYF
TRBJ2-4 TRBV18 CASSPPSLAGGSKNIQYF
TRBJ1-2 TRBV5-8 CASSPRTGPYGYTF
TRBJ1-2 TRBV2 CASSDWDSNYGYTF
TRBJ1-1 TRBV11-2 CASSLFQNTEAFF
TRBJ2-3 TRBV5-6 CASSFGSQVSTDTQYF
TRBJ1-1 TRBV6-1 CASSGQGLTEAFF
TRBJ2-7 TRBV5-1 CASSLTGSSYEQYF
TRBJ2-5 TRBV9 CASSVATGNQETQYF
TRBJ2-1 TRBV28 CASSLGQRGAHEQFF
TRBJ2-3 TRBV4-1 CASSRRGARGSTDTQYF
TRBJ2-7 TRBV7-9 CASSSPRTPYEQYF
TRBJ2-2 TRBV7-9 CSSSLGVRTGDTGELFF
TRBJ2-2 TRBV30 CAWSPTGNTGELFF
TRBJ2-4 TRBV4-2 CASSQGGQLKNIQYF
TRBJ1-6 TRBV4-1 CASSHQNSPLHF
TRBJ1-3 TRBV5-4 CASSLGPTGSGNTIYF